The clone carrying this TCR beta chain was seen more than once but under ten times. This sample is part of a study of human T cells and chemical hapten exposure. Germline V gene sequence: CDR1 SGHTA, CDR2 FQGNSA. The V and J ends lost 0 bases and 6 bases respectively, with 9 bases between them. The CDR3 covers 14 residues. Documented time point: pre-sensitization, week 0. Treatment noted: therapeutic diphenylcyclopropenone sensitization with weekly scalp DPC. TCRdb re-analysed the RACE reads in MiXCR, keeping a single row per CDR3 protein. The sample includes 84,000 or so distinct CDR3 sequences, approximately 9% of them seen just once.

This TCR was recovered from a man in his forties or fifties with alopecia areata. Some clones in this sample may be carry-over from other donors' samples. The sequencing here drew on whole blood, taken in connection with sensitization to the hapten diphenylcyclopropenone (DPC). This rearrangement joins TRBV7-2 to TRBJ2-1; no definite D call. The CDR3 region is CASSLAQIGNEQFF. The CDR3 DNA reads as TGTGCCAGCAGCTTAGCCCAGATCGGCAATGAGCAGTTCTTC.